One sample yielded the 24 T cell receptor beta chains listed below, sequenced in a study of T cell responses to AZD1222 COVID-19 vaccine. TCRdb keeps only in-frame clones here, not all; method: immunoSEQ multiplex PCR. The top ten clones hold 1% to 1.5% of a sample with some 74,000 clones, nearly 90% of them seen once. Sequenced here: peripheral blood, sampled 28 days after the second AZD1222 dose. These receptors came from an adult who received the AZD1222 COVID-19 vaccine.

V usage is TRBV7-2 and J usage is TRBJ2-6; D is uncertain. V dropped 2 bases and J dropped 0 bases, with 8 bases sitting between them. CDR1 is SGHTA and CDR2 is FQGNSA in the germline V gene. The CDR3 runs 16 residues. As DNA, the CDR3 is TGTGCCAGCAGCTTAATAGGTCCCTCTGGGGCCAACGTCCTGACTTTC. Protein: CASSLIGPSGANVLTF.

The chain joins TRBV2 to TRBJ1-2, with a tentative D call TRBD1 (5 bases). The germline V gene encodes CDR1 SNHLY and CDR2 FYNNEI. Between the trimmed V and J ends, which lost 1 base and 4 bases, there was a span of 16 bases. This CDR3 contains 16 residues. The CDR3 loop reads CASSEGEGQGGYGYTF. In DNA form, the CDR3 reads TGTGCCAGCAGTGAAGGGGAGGGGCAGGGCGGCTATGGCTACACCTTC.

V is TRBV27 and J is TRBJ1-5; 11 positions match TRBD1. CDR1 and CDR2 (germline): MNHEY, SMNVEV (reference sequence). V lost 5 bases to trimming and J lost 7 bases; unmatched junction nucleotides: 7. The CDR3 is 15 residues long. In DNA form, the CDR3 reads TGTGCCAGCAGTCCAAGGACAGGGGGCATCCAGCCCCAGCATTTT. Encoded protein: CASSPRTGGIQPQHF.

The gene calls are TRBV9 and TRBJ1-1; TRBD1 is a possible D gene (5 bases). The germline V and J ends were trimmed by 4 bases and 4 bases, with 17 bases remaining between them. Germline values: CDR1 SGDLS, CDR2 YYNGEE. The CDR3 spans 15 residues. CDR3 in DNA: TGTGCCAGCAGCCCCGGGTGGGGGAGAGGCACTGAAGCTTTCTTT. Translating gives CASSPGWGRGTEAFF.

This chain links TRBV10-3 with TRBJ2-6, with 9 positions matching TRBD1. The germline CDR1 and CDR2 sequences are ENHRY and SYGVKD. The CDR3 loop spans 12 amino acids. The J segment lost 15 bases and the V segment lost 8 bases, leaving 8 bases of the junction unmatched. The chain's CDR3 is CAILSGQGPLTF. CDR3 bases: TGTGCCATCCTTTCCGGACAGGGGCCCCTGACTTTC.

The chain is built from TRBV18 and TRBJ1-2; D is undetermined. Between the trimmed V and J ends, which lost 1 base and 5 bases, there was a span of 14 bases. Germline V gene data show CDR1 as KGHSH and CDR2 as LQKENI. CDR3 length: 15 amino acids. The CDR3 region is CASSPRDKGGYGYTF. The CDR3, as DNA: TGTGCCAGCTCACCACGTGATAAGGGAGGGTATGGCTACACCTTC.

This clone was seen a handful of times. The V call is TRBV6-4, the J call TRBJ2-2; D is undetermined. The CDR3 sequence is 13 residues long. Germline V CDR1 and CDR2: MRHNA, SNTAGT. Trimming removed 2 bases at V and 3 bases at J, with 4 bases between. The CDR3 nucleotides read TGTGCCAGCAGTGACAGGGACACCGGGGAGCTGTTTTTT. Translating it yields CASSDRDTGELFF.

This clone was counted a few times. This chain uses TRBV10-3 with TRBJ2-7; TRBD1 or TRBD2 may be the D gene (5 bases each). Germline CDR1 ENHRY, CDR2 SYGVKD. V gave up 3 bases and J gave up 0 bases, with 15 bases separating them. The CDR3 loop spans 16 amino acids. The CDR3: CAISDPGTDSSYEQYF. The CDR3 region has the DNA TGTGCCATCAGTGACCCGGGGACGGACTCCTCCTACGAGCAGTACTTC.

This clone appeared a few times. The CDR3, as DNA: TGTGCCAGCAGCGTAGTGGACAGCCTTATGAACACTGAAGCTTTCTTT. Its translation is CASSVVDSLMNTEAFF. The V and J genes are TRBV9 and TRBJ1-1; D is perhaps TRBD1 (6 bases). The CDR3 has 16 amino acids. V lost 0 bases and J 0 bases, leaving 12 bases between the germline ends. The germline V gene has CDR1 SGDLS and CDR2 YYNGEE.

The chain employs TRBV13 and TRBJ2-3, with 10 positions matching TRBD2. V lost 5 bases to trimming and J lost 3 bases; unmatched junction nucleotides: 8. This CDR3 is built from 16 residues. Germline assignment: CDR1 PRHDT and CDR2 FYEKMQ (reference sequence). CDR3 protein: CASSRPGTSATDTQYF. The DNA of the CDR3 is TGTGCCAGCAGCAGACCCGGGACTAGCGCTACAGATACGCAGTATTTT.

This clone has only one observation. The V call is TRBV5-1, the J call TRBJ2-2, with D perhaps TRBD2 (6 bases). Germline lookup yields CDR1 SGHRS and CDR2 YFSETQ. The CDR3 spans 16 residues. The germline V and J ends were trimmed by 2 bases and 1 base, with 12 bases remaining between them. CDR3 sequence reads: CASSFRGTGNTGELFF. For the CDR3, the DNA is TGCGCCAGCAGCTTCCGGGGGACGGGGAACACCGGGGAGCTGTTTTTT.

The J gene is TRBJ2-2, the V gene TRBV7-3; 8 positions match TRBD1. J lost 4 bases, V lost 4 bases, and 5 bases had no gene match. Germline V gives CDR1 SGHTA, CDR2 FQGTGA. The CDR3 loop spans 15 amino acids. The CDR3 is CASSSITGGTGELFF. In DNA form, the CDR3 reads TGTGCCAGCAGCTCCATTACAGGGGGCACCGGGGAGCTGTTTTTT.

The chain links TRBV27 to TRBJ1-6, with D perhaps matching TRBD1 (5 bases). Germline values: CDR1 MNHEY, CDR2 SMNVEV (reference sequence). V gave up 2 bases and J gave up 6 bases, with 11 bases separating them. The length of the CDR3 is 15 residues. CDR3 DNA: TGTGCCAGCAGTTTACCCCCGGGGCTTAATTCACCCCTCCACTTT. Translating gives CASSLPPGLNSPLHF.

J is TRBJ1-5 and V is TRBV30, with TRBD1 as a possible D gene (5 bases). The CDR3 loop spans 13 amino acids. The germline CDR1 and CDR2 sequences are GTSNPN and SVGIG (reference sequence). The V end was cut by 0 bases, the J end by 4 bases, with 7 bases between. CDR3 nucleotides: TGTGCCTGGAGTGTCTCAGGGAATCAGCCCCAGCATTTT. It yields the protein CAWSVSGNQPQHF.

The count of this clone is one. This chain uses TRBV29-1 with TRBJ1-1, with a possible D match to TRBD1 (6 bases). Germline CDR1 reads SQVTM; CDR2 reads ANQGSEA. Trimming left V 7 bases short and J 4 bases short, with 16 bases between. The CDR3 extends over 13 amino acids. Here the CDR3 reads CSAGLQGGTEAFF. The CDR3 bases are TGCAGCGCCGGGTTACAGGGAGGCACTGAAGCTTTCTTT.

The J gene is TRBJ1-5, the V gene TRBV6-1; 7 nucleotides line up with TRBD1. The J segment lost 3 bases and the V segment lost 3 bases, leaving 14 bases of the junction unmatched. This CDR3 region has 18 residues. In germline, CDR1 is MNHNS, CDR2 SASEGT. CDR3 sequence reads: CASSDTPGQPLSNQPQHF. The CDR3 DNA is TGTGCCAGCAGTGATACTCCGGGACAGCCCCTTTCCAATCAGCCCCAGCATTTT.

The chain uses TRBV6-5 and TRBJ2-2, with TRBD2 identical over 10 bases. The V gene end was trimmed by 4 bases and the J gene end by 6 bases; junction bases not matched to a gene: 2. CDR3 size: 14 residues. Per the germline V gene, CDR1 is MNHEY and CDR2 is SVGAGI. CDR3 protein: CASSWTSGAGELFF. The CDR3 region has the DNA TGTGCCAGCAGTTGGACTAGCGGCGCCGGGGAGCTGTTTTTT.

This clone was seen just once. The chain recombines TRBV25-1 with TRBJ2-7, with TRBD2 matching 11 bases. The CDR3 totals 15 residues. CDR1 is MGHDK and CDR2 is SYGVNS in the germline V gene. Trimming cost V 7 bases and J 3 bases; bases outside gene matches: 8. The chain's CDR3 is CASTSPGTSGYEQYF. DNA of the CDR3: TGTGCCAGCACTTCACCCGGGACTAGCGGCTACGAGCAGTACTTC.

CDR3 region: CASSPTGSSYEQYF. In DNA, the CDR3 is TGTGCCAGCAGCCCGACAGGGAGCTCCTACGAGCAGTACTTC. The chain couples TRBV7-3 to TRBJ2-7, with 7 bases lining up with TRBD1. The CDR3 runs to 14 residues. Germline V gene data show CDR1 as SGHTA and CDR2 as FQGTGA. J was trimmed by 0 bases and V by 5 bases; bases with no gene match: 4.

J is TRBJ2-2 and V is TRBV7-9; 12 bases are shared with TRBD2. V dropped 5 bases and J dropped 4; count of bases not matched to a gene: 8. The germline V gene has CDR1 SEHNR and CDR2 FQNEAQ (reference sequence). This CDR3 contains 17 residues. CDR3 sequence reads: CASSPYLAGGPTGELFF. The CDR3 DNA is TGTGCCAGCAGCCCCTATCTAGCGGGAGGGCCCACCGGGGAGCTGTTTTTT.

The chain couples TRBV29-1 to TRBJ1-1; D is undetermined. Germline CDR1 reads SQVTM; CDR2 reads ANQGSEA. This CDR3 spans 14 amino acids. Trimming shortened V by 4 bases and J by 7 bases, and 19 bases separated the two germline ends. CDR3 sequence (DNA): TGCAGCGTTGGGGAAAGGATGGTTAGCCATGAAGCTTTCTTT. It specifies CSVGERMVSHEAFF. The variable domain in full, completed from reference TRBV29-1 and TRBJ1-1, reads SAVISQKPSRDICQRGTSLTIQCQVDSQVTMMFWYRQQPGQSLTLIATANQGSEATYESGFVIDKFPISRPNLTFSTLTVSNMSPEDSSIYLCSVGERMVSHEAFFGQGTRLTVV.

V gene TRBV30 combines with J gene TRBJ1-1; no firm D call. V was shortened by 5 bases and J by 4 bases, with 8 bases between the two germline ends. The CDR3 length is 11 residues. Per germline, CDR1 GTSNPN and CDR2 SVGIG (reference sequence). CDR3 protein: CAWGRFTEAFF. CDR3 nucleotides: TGTGCCTGGGGCAGGTTCACTGAAGCTTTCTTT.

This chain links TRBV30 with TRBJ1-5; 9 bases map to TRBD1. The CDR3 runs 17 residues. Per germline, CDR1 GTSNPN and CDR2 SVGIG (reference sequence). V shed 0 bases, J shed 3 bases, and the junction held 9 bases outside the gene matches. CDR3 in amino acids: CAWSVSRTGDNNQPQHF. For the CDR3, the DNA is TGTGCCTGGAGTGTAAGTAGGACAGGGGATAACAATCAGCCCCAGCATTTT.

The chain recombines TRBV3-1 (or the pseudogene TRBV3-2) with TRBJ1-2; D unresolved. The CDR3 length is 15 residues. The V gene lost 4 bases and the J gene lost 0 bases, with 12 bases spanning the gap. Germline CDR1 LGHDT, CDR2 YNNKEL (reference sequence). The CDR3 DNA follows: TGTGCCAGCAGCCCTCGCCCGGTAGCTAACTATGGCTACACCTTC. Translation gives CASSPRPVANYGYTF.